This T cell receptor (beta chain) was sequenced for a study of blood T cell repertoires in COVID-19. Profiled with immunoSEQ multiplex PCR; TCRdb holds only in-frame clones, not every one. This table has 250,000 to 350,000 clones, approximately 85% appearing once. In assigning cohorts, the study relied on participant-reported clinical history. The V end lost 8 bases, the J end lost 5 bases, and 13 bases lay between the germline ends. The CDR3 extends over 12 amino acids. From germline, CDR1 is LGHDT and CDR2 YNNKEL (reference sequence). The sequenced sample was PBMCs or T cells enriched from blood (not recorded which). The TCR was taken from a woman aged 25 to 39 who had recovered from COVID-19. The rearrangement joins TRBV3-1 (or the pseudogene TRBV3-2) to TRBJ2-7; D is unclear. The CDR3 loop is CASLGWAHEQYF. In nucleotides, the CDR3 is TGTGCCAGCCTCGGTTGGGCACACGAGCAGTACTTC.